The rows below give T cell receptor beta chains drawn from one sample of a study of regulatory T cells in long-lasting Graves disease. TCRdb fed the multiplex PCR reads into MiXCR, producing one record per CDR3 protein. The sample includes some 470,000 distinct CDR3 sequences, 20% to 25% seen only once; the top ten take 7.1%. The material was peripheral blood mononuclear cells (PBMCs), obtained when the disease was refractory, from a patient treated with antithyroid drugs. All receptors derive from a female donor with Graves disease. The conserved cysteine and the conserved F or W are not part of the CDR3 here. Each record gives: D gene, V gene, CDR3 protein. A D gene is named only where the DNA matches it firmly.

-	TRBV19	ASSMERNTQY
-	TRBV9	ASSVDGGDDKLF
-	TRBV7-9	ASSVTQGSDTEAF
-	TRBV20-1	SAREGGYEQY
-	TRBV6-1	ASTPRNYGYT
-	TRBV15	ATSRGTSGNTIY
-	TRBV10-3	AIRDILANTGELF
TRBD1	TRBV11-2	ASSSRKHRGFLASSYEQY
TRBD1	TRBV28	ASKPSGQGGTYEQY
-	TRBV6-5	ASSYLAHGPQAYEQY
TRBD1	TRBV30	AWTVAGGTEQY
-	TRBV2	ASRLTGEAF
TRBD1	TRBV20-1	SAPGQATTANYGYT
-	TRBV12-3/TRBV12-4	ASSRTGALTYEQY
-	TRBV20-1	SARDSGARGPQH
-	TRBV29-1	SVAGRNLETQY
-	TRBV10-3	AISESGQSDSPLH
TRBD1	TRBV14	ASSRTGFYGYT
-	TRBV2	ASSASSSYNSPLH
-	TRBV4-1	ASSHPQGNSNQPQH
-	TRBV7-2	ASSFMVTARGYT
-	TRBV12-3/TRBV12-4	ASSYMGNSGNTIY
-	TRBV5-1	ASSFSQAGTGELF
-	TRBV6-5	ASSYDGVTGQPQH
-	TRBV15	ATSGQTGNYGYT
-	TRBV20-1	SAIRWEGAQDEQY
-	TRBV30	AWSVSGNTIY